This T cell receptor (beta chain) was recorded in a study of cytomegalovirus exposure and HLA in healthy donors. As for the study in general: In terms of ancestry, the Caucasian-associated cluster contained 75% to 85% of the approximately 400 genotyped donors.

PCR was performed using 60 Vbeta and 13 Jbeta primers. This table comes from immunoSEQ multiplex PCR, and its TCRdb copy is limited to in-frame clones, with some not included. Among over 150,000 clones listed, 70% to 85% were seen once. Comments on this clone: No antigen is known for it.

With 1 base removed from V and 4 bases from J, the gap between germline ends came to 8 bases. CDR1 is MDHEN and CDR2 is SYDVKM in the germline V gene. CDR3 length: 14 residues. Findings of the study overall: Most likely, a cluster of highly shared sequence variants arose as a sequencing artifact.

This clonotype originated in a woman aged 30 to 39 in good health and CMV-seropositive. Material: PBMCs. This rearrangement joins TRBV28 to TRBJ1-5; D is unresolved. The CDR3 region is CASSLFGENQPQHF. In nucleotides, the CDR3 is TGTGCCAGCAGTTTATTCGGGGAAAATCAGCCCCAGCATTTT.